This T cell receptor (beta chain) was obtained from a study of blood T cell repertoires in COVID-19 (dated by TCRdb to the early 2020s). A note on the overall study: Samples from collaborators originated in the United States, Italy and Spain and spanned both the acute and convalescent phases of COVID-19. The material from the prospective study consisted of cDNA or gDNA derived from T cells, B-cell-depleted T cells, or PBMCs. The repertoires were made available in a free public database intended to serve as a resource for research on the immune response to SARS-CoV-2. Nearly every sample came with metadata listing a de-identified subject ID, COVID-19 status, age in years and sex. HLA class I and class II types, where available, came from metadata supplied by the sample provider rather than from assay-based typing. Subjects who had been exposed to COVID-19, were actively infected with it, or had recovered from it provided the deeply sampled blood TCRbeta repertoires that made up the dataset. The samples were drawn from two sources: the first 160 participants of the ongoing ImmuneRACE study, and over 1,000 subjects contributed by 6 global collaborators.

From cysteine to phenylalanine, the CDR3 is 14 amino acids long. The only DNA kept is the CDR3, 42 bases in frame from the first base. V and J are trimmed by 1 base and 5 bases, and the gene matches miss 4 bases of the junction. The germline V gene supplies CDR1 SGHTA and CDR2 FQGNSA. Collaborating institutions collected whole blood in K2EDTA tubes following their own protocols. For TCRbeta analysis, collaborators shipped samples in one of three forms: frozen whole blood, isolated PBMCs, or DNA extracted from either of those sample types. About this clone itself: It lacks a known antigen. Nothing much larger sits one base from this clone, and base qualities are not available.

TCRbeta CDR3 regions were amplified from genomic DNA using the immunoSEQ Assay, a bias-controlled multiplex PCR. Under the source paper's analysis protocol: The number of nucleated cells in each sample was estimated by amplification of reference gene primers within the assay. Sequence reads were collapsed and filtered to measure the absolute abundance of every unique TCRbeta CDR3 rearrangement. Productive Simpson clonality was computed per sample as the square root of Simpson's diversity index over productive rearrangements. TCRdb limited this immuneACCESS table to in-frame rearrangements with V and J called. A share of clones is missing; checked studies link under half to unresolved V genes, and the rest is unexplained. The DNA was the basis for D and trimming; V, J and clone size are from that table. This sample holds a few hundred thousand clones; over 75% were observed only once. The ten most abundant clones make up about 13% of the sample.

What the research found in general, with its limitations: How much clinical and demographic metadata was included differed by source and by participant, and the metadata was provided uncurated.

The specimen sequenced was peripheral blood. The TCR sequence derives from a human donor in a cohort sampled during active COVID-19. The rearranged chain carries TRBV7-2 and TRBJ2-7; 8 bases in the middle match TRBD1. CDR3 reads: CASSLVDRAHEQYF. In nucleotides, the sequence is TGTGCCAGCAGCTTAGTGGACAGGGCCCACGAGCAGTACTTC.